This T cell receptor beta chain was sequenced in a study of PD-1 blockade in classical Hodgkin lymphoma. Study-wide results and limits: In CD4+ cells, TCR diversity went up significantly by C4D1, but in CD8+ cells it did not. Complete responders possessed baseline diversity comparable to newly diagnosed patients.

This table comes from immunoSEQ multiplex PCR, and its TCRdb copy is limited to in-frame clones, with some not included. The sample consists of approximately 8,800 clones, about 80% of them appearing once. Following autologous stem cell transplantation, relapse occurred in every patient, and exposure to brentuximab vedotin varied. Negative magnetic selection isolated CD4+ T cells from thawed PBMCs. About this clone: The antigen is undetermined.

CDR1 is MGHDK, CDR2 SYGVNS, per germline. There are 11 residues in the CDR3. Trimming removed 8 bases from V and 6 bases from J, with 8 bases in between. The chain recombines TRBV25-1 with TRBJ2-4; D gene uncertain. The TCR was taken from a human donor with classical Hodgkin lymphoma. The sample consisted of CD4+ T cells from blood, taken at baseline. CDR3 protein: CASSNGNIQYF. The CDR3 DNA reads TGTGCCAGCTCGAATGGAAACATTCAGTACTTC. Complete variable domain (other parts from reference TRBV25-1 and TRBJ2-4): EADIYQTPRYLVIGTGKKITLECSQTMGHDKMYWYQQDPGMELHLIHYSYGVNSTEKGDLSSESTVSRIRTEHFPLTLESARPSHTSQYLCASSNGNIQYFGAGTRLSVL.